This T cell receptor (beta chain) was recorded in a study of PD-L1 blockade in urothelial cancer. Findings and limits, study-wide: Stronger expansion of tumor-associated clones in blood at 3 weeks distinguished durable-benefit patients. Pretreatment blood TCR clonality under the median forecast improved survival.

Germline CDR1 SGHTS, CDR2 YDEGEE. The CDR3 is 14 residues long. J was trimmed by 4 bases and V by 4 bases; bases with no gene match: 3. PCRs were each spiked with synthetic TCR analog templates. Clones were sequenced by immunoSEQ multiplex PCR, and TCRdb holds only the in-frame ones, with some missing. The sample carries around 40,000 clones, 65% to 85% recorded once. Points on this clone: Its target is unknown.

Here the sequenced sample was PBMCs, taken around atezolizumab (anti-PD-L1) treatment. This rearrangement joins TRBV5-8 to TRBJ1-4; 8 nucleotides agree with TRBD1. The TCR originated in a man aged 55 to 69 with urothelial cancer. Written as DNA, the CDR3 is TGTGCCAGCAGCGCTGACAGGGGTAATGAAAAACTGTTTTTT. This sequence encodes CASSADRGNEKLFF.